Listed below are T cell receptor beta chains from one sample, sequenced in a study of graft-versus-host responses after intestinal transplantation. Sequencing was performed with immunoSEQ multiplex PCR; in TCRdb, only in-frame clones are kept and a portion is missing. The sample consists of roughly 100,000 clones, about nine tenths of them appearing once. For these receptors, no antigen is known. Sequences were derived from unstimulated CD4+ T cells sorted from spleen or lymph node cells, sampled before transplant. These TCRs come from a human donor who was the organ donor for an intestinal transplant. The CDR3 runs from the conserved cysteine through the conserved F or W. The D gene is left open where the match is weak. Size tells how often a clone was seen (once, few, many) or the class of an expanded clone, and some rows leave it out.

v_gene,d_gene,j_gene,abundance,CDR3nt,CDR3aa
TRBV5-1,NA,TRBJ1-5,NA,TGCGCCAGCAGCTTGGGCACAGGCAATCAGCCCCAGCATTTT,CASSLGTGNQPQHF
TRBV2,NA,TRBJ2-5,NA,TGTGCCAGCAGTGAGACTAGAGTCCAAGAGACCCAGTACTTC,CASSETRVQETQYF
TRBV4-2,NA,TRBJ2-7,once,TGTGCCAGCAGCCAAGAAGGCAGGGTTAGCTACGAGCAGTACTTC,CASSQEGRVSYEQYF
TRBV5-1,NA,TRBJ1-1,NA,TGCGCCAGCAGCTTGGGGTCCAGGGGCGGAATGAACACTGAAGCTTTCTTT,CASSLGSRGGMNTEAFF
TRBV9,NA,TRBJ1-5,NA,TGTGCCAGCAGCGTATCTAGTAGCAATCAGCCCCAGCATTTT,CASSVSSSNQPQHF
TRBV29-1,NA,TRBJ2-1,NA,TGCAGCGTTGGGCGGGGAGGCTACAATGAGCAGTTCTTC,CSVGRGGYNEQFF
TRBV19,NA,TRBJ1-3,NA,TGTGCCAGTAGTATATGGCAGGCTGGAAACACCATATATTTT,CASSIWQAGNTIYF
TRBV11-3,TRBD1,TRBJ2-1,once,TGTGCCAGCAGTTCCGGGACAGGCTCCTACAATGAGCAGTTCTTC,CASSSGTGSYNEQFF
TRBV19,NA,TRBJ1-5,NA,TGTGCCAGTAGAAAGGGAGGGGAGGGGCAGCCCCAGCATTTT,CASRKGGEGQPQHF
TRBV9,NA,TRBJ2-1,NA,TGTGCCAGCAGCCCAACCCCAGTTTGGAATGAGCAGTTCTTC,CASSPTPVWNEQFF
TRBV7-9,TRBD1,TRBJ2-7,NA,TGTGCCAGCAGCCCTCGGGACAGGGTCTACGAGCAGTACTTC,CASSPRDRVYEQYF
TRBV6-1,NA,TRBJ2-2,NA,TGTGCCAGCAGTCCGGACAACAGGGCCACCGGGGAGCTGTTTTTT,CASSPDNRATGELFF
TRBV5-4,NA,TRBJ2-5,once,TGTGCCAGCAGCTTCCGGTCCAACAGAGGGCAAGAGACCCAGTACTTC,CASSFRSNRGQETQYF
TRBV5-1,NA,TRBJ1-1,few,TGCGCCAGCAGCTTGGCAGGGATGAACACTGAAGCTTTCTTT,CASSLAGMNTEAFF
TRBV18,TRBD1,TRBJ2-2,once,TGTGCCAGCTCCCGCCGGGGACAGGGCTTCACCGGGGAGCTGTTTTTT,CASSRRGQGFTGELFF
TRBV9,NA,TRBJ2-5,NA,TGTGCCAGCAGCGCCCGGGGAGAGACCCAGTACTTC,CASSARGETQYF
TRBV6-5,TRBD2,TRBJ2-5,NA,TGTGCCAGCAGTCTGACTAGCGGGGACCAAGAGACCCAGTACTTC,CASSLTSGDQETQYF
TRBV7-9,TRBD2,TRBJ2-3,NA,TGTGCCAGCAGCCCGGGACTAGCGGGGCCAGATACGCAGTATTTT,CASSPGLAGPDTQYF
TRBV7-3,NA,TRBJ2-3,NA,TGTGCCAGCAGCCTCGGGACAAGCACAGATACGCAGTATTTT,CASSLGTSTDTQYF
TRBV27,NA,TRBJ1-1,NA,TGTGCCAGCAGTTTATGGGGCCGAGGCCAAGCTTTCTTT,CASSLWGRGQAFF